These T cell receptor beta chains were read from a single sample in a study of shared clonotypes between healthy human individuals. Libraries were prepared by immunoSEQ multiplex PCR; TCRdb keeps only in-frame clonotypes and omits some of them. The data hold millions of clones, with about 93% observed a single time. Sequences were obtained from naive CD8+ T cells from PBMCs. Source of these receptors: a man between 18 and 35 years old in good health. Some clones in this sample may be carry-over from other donors' samples. Both conserved end residues are part of each CDR3. D genes are given only for firm matches. Not all rows give a size; the values are once, few, many and, for expanded clones, a class.

J,D,size,V,DNA,CDR3
TRBJ1-5,TRBD1,NA,TRBV28,TGTGCCAGCAGTTTCGCCGGGACAGGGAGCAATCAGCCCCAGCATTTT,CASSFAGTGSNQPQHF
TRBJ2-2,TRBD1,NA,TRBV19,TGTGCCAGTAGTCTTTCGACAGGGCACGTTGGGGAGCTGTTTTTT,CASSLSTGHVGELFF
TRBJ2-1,NA,NA,TRBV7-9,TGTGCCAGCAGCTTAGTCCCCCAGGGTGCGGAAACCTACAATGAGCAGTTCTTC,CASSLVPQGAETYNEQFF
TRBJ2-7,NA,NA,TRBV13,TGTGCCAGCAGCTTAAACAGGTACGAGCAGTACTTC,CASSLNRYEQYF
TRBJ2-7,TRBD2,NA,TRBV6-1,TGTGCCAGCAGCCCCGGGACTAGCGATACGGAGCAGTACTTC,CASSPGTSDTEQYF
TRBJ2-1,NA,NA,TRBV9,TGTGCCAGCAGCGTAGTTGGCAATGACAATGAGCAGTTCTTC,CASSVVGNDNEQFF
TRBJ1-2,TRBD1,NA,TRBV27,TGTGCCAGCAGTCCAGGGGGGGGGTATGGCTACACCTTC,CASSPGGGYGYTF
TRBJ2-2,TRBD1,NA,TRBV9,TGTGCCAGCAGCCTGTGGGACAGGGATACTACCGGGGAGCTGTTTTTT,CASSLWDRDTTGELFF
TRBJ2-2,TRBD2,NA,TRBV7-3,TGTGCCAGCAGCAGCGGGAGCGTATCCGGGGAGCTGTTTTTT,CASSSGSVSGELFF
TRBJ2-3,TRBD2,NA,TRBV28,TGTGCCAGCGACGGACTAGCGGGAGGGGCAGATACGCAGTATTTT,CASDGLAGGADTQYF
TRBJ2-1,NA,NA,TRBV7-9,TGTGCCAGCAGCCGAAGAATACAGGGTAATGAGCAGTTCTTC,CASSRRIQGNEQFF
TRBJ2-5,NA,NA,TRBV11-3,TGTGCCAGCAGCTTAGGGAGGGGAGGATCGCAAGAGACCCAGTACTTC,CASSLGRGGSQETQYF
TRBJ2-1,NA,NA,TRBV27,TGTGCCACCGGAGGGCTAGGTGAGCAGTTCTTC,CATGGLGEQFF
TRBJ2-1,NA,NA,TRBV30,TGTGCCTGGAGTGTGCCGATCCTTCTCAATGAGCAGTTCTTC,CAWSVPILLNEQFF
TRBJ2-7,NA,NA,TRBV5-1,TGCGCCAGCAGCTTGTTGCCGGGGTCAACCTACGAGCAGTACTTC,CASSLLPGSTYEQYF
TRBJ2-1,TRBD2,NA,TRBV6-1,TGTGCCAGCAGTGAAGCGCCTCTAGCGGCCTCCTACAATGAGCAGTTCTTC,CASSEAPLAASYNEQFF
TRBJ2-3,NA,NA,TRBV6-5,TGTGCCAGCAGTTACTCGCCCAGGTGGACAGATACGCAGTATTTT,CASSYSPRWTDTQYF
TRBJ2-7,NA,NA,TRBV5-8,TGTGCCAGCAGCTCGGGATCCGACAGGCCCAACGAGCAGTACTTC,CASSSGSDRPNEQYF
TRBJ1-5,TRBD1,NA,TRBV15,TGTGCCACCAGCAGAAGCAACAGGGGCATTCGACCCCAGCATTTT,CATSRSNRGIRPQHF
TRBJ2-1,TRBD2,NA,TRBV19,TGTGCCAGTAGTGGAAGAGCGGGAGGGCCACATGAGCAGTTCTTC,CASSGRAGGPHEQFF
TRBJ1-1,NA,NA,TRBV6-5,TGTGCCAGCAACAGCGGGTCTGTGAACACTGAAGCTTTCTTT,CASNSGSVNTEAFF
TRBJ1-3,NA,NA,TRBV5-6,TGTGCCAGCAGCCCCGTTGGTGTCTCTGGAAACACCATATATTTT,CASSPVGVSGNTIYF
TRBJ2-7,NA,NA,TRBV18,TGTGCCAGCTCCCCTCGGGACGGATCCTACGAGCAGTACTTC,CASSPRDGSYEQYF
TRBJ2-7,TRBD1,once,TRBV19,TGTGCCAGTAGTACCCGACAGGGCCGCAACGAGCAGTACTTC,CASSTRQGRNEQYF
TRBJ2-7,TRBD1,NA,TRBV27,TGTGCCAGCAGTTCAGCACCAACAGGGGCGGGCGAGCAGTACTTC,CASSSAPTGAGEQYF
TRBJ2-1,NA,NA,TRBV4-3,TGCGCCAGCAGCCAAGAACGGATACTCCCTGGTGAGCAGTTCTTC,CASSQERILPGEQFF
TRBJ2-7,TRBD2,NA,TRBV7-2,TGTGCCAGCGGCTTTTTGGGACTAGCGGGAAGCTCCTACGAGCAGTACTTC,CASGFLGLAGSSYEQYF
TRBJ2-7,TRBD2,NA,TRBV27,TGTGCCAGCAGTTTAGACCGCGGGAGGGAAAGGGAGCAGTACTTC,CASSLDRGREREQYF
TRBJ2-7,TRBD2,NA,TRBV27,TGTGCCAGCAGTCCCCCGGGGGAGGGCGTTCTTTACGAGCAGTACTTC,CASSPPGEGVLYEQYF
TRBJ2-7,NA,NA,TRBV10-3,TGTGCCATCAGTGGAAACAGGGTAGCAGACGAGCAGTACTTC,CAISGNRVADEQYF
TRBJ2-1,NA,NA,TRBV10-3,TGTGCCATCAGAATCACAGGGTTTTCTGAGCAGTTCTTC,CAIRITGFSEQFF